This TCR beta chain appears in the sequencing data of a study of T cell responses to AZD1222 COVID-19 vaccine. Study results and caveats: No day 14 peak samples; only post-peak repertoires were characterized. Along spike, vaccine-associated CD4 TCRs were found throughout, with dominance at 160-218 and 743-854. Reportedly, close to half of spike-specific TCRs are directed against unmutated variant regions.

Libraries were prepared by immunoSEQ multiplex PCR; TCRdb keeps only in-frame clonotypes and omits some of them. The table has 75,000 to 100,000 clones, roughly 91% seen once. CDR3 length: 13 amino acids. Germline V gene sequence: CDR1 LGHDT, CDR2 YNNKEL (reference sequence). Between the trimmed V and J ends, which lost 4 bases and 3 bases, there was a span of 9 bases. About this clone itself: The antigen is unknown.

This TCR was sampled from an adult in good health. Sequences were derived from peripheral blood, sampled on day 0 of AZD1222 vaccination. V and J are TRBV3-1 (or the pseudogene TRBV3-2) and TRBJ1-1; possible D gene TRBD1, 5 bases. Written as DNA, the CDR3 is TGTGCCAGCAGCCCCGACAGATACACTGAAGCTTTCTTT. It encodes CASSPDRYTEAFF.